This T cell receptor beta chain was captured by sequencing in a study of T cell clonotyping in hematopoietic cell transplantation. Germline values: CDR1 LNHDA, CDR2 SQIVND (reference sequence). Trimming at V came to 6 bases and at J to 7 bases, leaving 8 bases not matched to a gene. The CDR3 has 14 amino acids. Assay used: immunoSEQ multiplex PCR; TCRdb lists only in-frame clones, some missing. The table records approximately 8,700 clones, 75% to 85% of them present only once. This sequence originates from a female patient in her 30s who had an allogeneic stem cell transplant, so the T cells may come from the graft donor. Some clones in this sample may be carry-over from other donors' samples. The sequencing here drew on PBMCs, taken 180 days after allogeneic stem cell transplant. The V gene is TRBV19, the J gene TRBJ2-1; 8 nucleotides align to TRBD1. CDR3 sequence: CASRGRGLGNEQFF. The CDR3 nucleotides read TGTGCCAGTAGGGGCAGGGGGCTGGGAAATGAGCAGTTCTTC.